This TCR beta chain was sequenced for a study of blood T cell repertoires in COVID-19. As for the study in general: Samples came from the United States, Italy and Spain, spanning acute and convalescent COVID-19. T cells, B-cell-depleted T cells, or PBMCs supplied cDNA or gDNA.

CDR3 size: 14 residues. The junction had 9 bases not matched to a gene; V was cut back by 9 bases and J by 4 bases. Germline V CDR1 and CDR2: MNHNY, SVGAGI (reference sequence). How the authors handled the data: Quantification of nucleated cells was approximated via reference gene primer amplification. Method: immunoSEQ multiplex PCR; TCRdb's copy keeps in-frame clones and lacks some. That table furnishes V, J and clone size, whereas the DNA furnished D and trimming. The repertoire holds more than 110,000 clones, with approximately 80% as singletons. Specimen: peripheral blood. This TCR derives from a woman older than 75 in a cohort sampled during active or convalescent COVID-19. The gene calls are TRBV6-6 and TRBJ2-3; 8 nucleotides match TRBD2. The CDR3 DNA reads TGTGCCAGTCGAGCGGGGGATCTGCCAGATACGCAGTATTTT. This gives the protein CASRAGDLPDTQYF.